Given below is one T cell receptor (beta chain) in context. Germline V gene data show CDR1 as KGHSH and CDR2 as LQKENI. The CDR3 has 16 amino acids. The trim removed 1 base at V and 2 bases at J, leaving 5 bases unmatched. Per the study methods: Nucleated cell number was recorded as an estimate derived from reference gene primer amplification. Some clones are missing from TCRdb's copy, which holds only in-frame ones; the method was immunoSEQ multiplex PCR. D and trimming were read from the DNA, whereas the V and J calls and clone size are those reported in that table. There are 100,000 or so clones in the sample; more than 80% occur only once, and approximately 13% lies in the top ten. This sample was taken from a study of blood T cell repertoires in COVID-19. Study overall: Sites across the United States, Italy and Spain contributed samples from acute and convalescent COVID-19.

This clonotype was sampled from a human donor in a cohort sampled during active COVID-19. The specimen sequenced was peripheral blood. V is TRBV18 and J is TRBJ2-7; TRBD1 matches 10 bases. The CDR3 spells CASSPLGTGEAYEQYF. The CDR3 DNA follows: TGTGCCAGCTCACCACTCGGGACAGGGGAGGCCTACGAGCAGTACTTC.